Ten or more counts support the clone carrying this T cell receptor (beta chain). As yet, its antigen is unknown. Each cDNA molecule carried a unique molecular identifier. One entry per CDR3 protein, called by TCRdb with MiXCR from the 5' RACE reads. The sample includes tens of thousands of distinct CDR3 sequences, 12% seen only once; the top ten take 9.1%. The ends were cut back, 5 bases at V and 0 bases at J, with 2 bases in the middle. Germline V gene lookup returns CDR1 SGHVS and CDR2 FNYEAQ. The length of the CDR3 is 13 residues. The data originate from a study of early T cells in non-severe SARS-CoV-2 infection. Whole-study context: Sequencing targeted bulk RNA from unsorted whole blood, leaving chains unpaired. Study-wide findings and caveats: The VDJdb matching leaned toward anti-spike CD8 responses and overlooked private and CD4 specificities.

The chain has TRBV7-6 and TRBJ1-6; no firm D call. Sequencing was performed on whole blood. The clonotype was recovered from an adult who was a healthcare worker with PCR-confirmed SARS-CoV-2 infection or an uninfected control (not recorded which). The CDR3 is CASSSSYNSPLHF. CDR3 nucleotides: TGTGCCAGCAGCAGCTCCTATAATTCACCCCTCCACTTT.